This T cell receptor beta chain emerged from a study of T cells in Graves' hyperthyroidism and ophthalmopathy. About the study: Before treatment of any kind, peripheral blood was taken at initial diagnosis.

Germline lookup yields CDR1 GTSNPN and CDR2 SVGIG (reference sequence). Trimming left V 0 bases short and J 7 bases short, with 12 bases between. The CDR3 loop spans 13 amino acids. Many counts were recorded for this clonotype. Its antigen is as yet unknown. TCR beta CDR3 region amplification was performed from RNA transcripts. TCR CDR3 underwent first-round RT-PCR with the HTBI primer set. TCRdb re-called the multiplex PCR reads with MiXCR, one entry per CDR3 protein. The sample records a few hundred thousand distinct CDR3 sequences, roughly 14% being singletons. An absence of ophthalmopathy progression within 18 months meant stable Graves' hyperthyroidism. Out of over 7.5 ml of fresh peripheral blood came the PBMCs. Study conclusions and caveats: Blood shared most expanded thyroid clonotypes above 0.001.

Sequencing was performed on blood. The receptor was isolated from a woman between 18 and 30 years old with Graves' hyperthyroidism. The chain has TRBV30 and TRBJ1-1; D remains ambiguous. CDR3 protein: CAWSVLHGSEAFF. The CDR3 region has the DNA TGTGCCTGGAGTGTCCTTCATGGAAGTGAAGCTTTCTTT. Full variable domain (outside the CDR3, taken from reference TRBV30 and TRBJ1-1): SQTIHQWPATLVQPVGSPLSLECTVEGTSNPNLYWYRQAAGRGLQLLFYSVGIGQISSEVPQNLSASRPQDRQFILSSKKLLLSDSGFYLCAWSVLHGSEAFFGQGTRLTVV.